Reported below is one T cell receptor beta chain. This clone is a singleton in its sample. Its antigen remains unidentified. No base qualities exist here, and no much larger clone lies one base off it. The immunoSEQ Assay was the method used to sequence TCRbeta CDR3 regions. After extraction, genomic DNA underwent amplification by bias-controlled multiplex PCR, followed by high-throughput sequencing. The authors' pipeline ran thus. To quantify the absolute abundance of every unique TCRbeta CDR3 region, sequences were collapsed and filtered. T cell fraction was estimated by normalizing TCRbeta template counts to usable DNA, with usable DNA measured through amplification of reference genes found in all nucleated cells. Repertoire TCRs were annotated as SARS-CoV-2-specific by exact matching of V gene, CDR3 amino acid sequence and J gene to a known reactive TCR set. MIRA supplied the reference SARS-CoV-2 TCR set, which was filtered for enrichment in COVID-19-positive ImmuneCODE repertoires so that public or cross-reactive TCRs were removed. Using the MIRA antigens, annotated TCRs were further analysed by specific ORF or by position within an ORF. Depth was the summed frequency of annotated unique rearrangements, while breadth was defined as annotated unique rearrangements over total unique productive rearrangements. TCR breadth was compared between groups using two-sided Wilcoxon rank-sum tests. Not all clones reach the TCRdb copy of this immuneACCESS table, which keeps in-frame sequences only. Checked studies attribute under half of the gap to unresolved V genes and leave the rest unexplained. The DNA gave D and trimming, while V, J and clone size come from that table. This sample holds more than 400,000 clones; 92% were observed only once. The ten largest clones represent more than 1.5% of the sample.

From the germline V gene, CDR1 is KGHSH and CDR2 is LQKENI. V is pruned by 4 bases and J by 9 bases, leaving 10 bases of the junction without a gene match. Including cysteine and phenylalanine, the CDR3 has 16 amino acids. The read is trimmed to its CDR3 DNA, 48 bases read in frame from base 1. Interpreted using the paper, the treatment or condition label stands for: around 19 received Ad26.COV2.S at low or high dose, single or two shots; 5 received placebo; per-sample allocation not given. For vaccine and placebo recipients, the sequenced repertoires came from samples collected on day 63 after the first injection. In Cohort 1b, 25 to 30 adults aged 18-55 years were enrolled at a single site in Boston, USA, between 29 July and 7 August 2020. Ad26.COV2.S was a replication-incompetent adenovirus type 26 vector expressing a prefusion-stabilized SARS-CoV-2 spike protein from the original Wuhan strain.

These data come from a study of Ad26.COV2.S vaccination and SARS-CoV-2 variants (dated by TCRdb to the early 2020s). Regarding the research as a whole: Vaccine-arm donors were drawn from COV1001, a multicentre, randomized, double-blind, placebo-controlled phase I-IIa trial of Ad26.COV2.S in healthy adults. Sequencing of the TCRbeta repertoire served to evaluate the specificity and breadth of SARS-CoV-2-reactive T cell receptors following Ad26.COV2.S vaccination. Ad26.COV2.S was administered intramuscularly at a dose of 5x10^10 or 1x10^11 viral particles, either as one shot or as two shots given 56 days apart. Trial participants were randomized into five groups of five, in which low-dose or high-dose Ad26.COV2.S was given once or twice, or placebo was given on both occasions. The TCR-sequenced set comprised around 30 samples: roughly 19 Ad26.COV2.S vaccine recipients, 5 placebo recipients and 8 SARS-CoV-2 convalescent individuals. Blinding of investigators to trial group allocation was maintained during experiments and outcome assessment. Here is what the overall study found, with its caveats: The authors noted that total T cell responses may have been underestimated by the TCR breadth and depth analyses. The study lacked the statistical power to compare responses across vaccine doses or regimens. After vaccination, spike-specific CD8+ and CD4+ T cell responses were reported to show substantial breadth. Vaccine and placebo recipients had similar non-spike TCR breadth, a finding consistent with the vaccine containing only spike. Spike-specific TCR breadth was higher in Ad26.COV2.S recipients than in placebo recipients (P = 0.0014).

The receptor's source is a person between 18 and 59 years old who received the Ad26.COV2.S COVID-19 vaccine or a placebo. The starting material was peripheral blood, obtained in a trial of Ad26.COV2.S vaccine versus placebo. The chain employs TRBV18 and TRBJ1-6, and TRBD1 aligns with 9 junction nucleotides. The DNA reads TGTGCCAGCTCACAACAGGACAGGGGCGTTGGTTCACCCCTCCACTTT. This translates into CASSQQDRGVGSPLHF.